A selection of T cell receptor beta chains follows, all from one sample in a study of shared clonotypes between healthy human individuals. The protocol was immunoSEQ multiplex PCR, while the TCRdb copy is restricted to in-frame clones and leaves out a portion. The sample gives about 2.1 million clones, 85% to 95% of which show up once; roughly 1.7% is in the top ten. The specimen was naive CD8+ T cells from PBMCs. The source is a man aged 18 to 29 in good health. Some clones in this sample may be carry-over from other donors' samples. CDR3s include the opening cysteine and the closing phenylalanine or tryptophan. D genes are given only for firm matches. Size tells how often a clone was seen (once, few, many) or the class of an expanded clone, and some rows leave it out.

j_call | cdr3_length | v_call | d_call | clone_size | cdr3_aa | cdr3_nt
TRBJ2-1 | 16 | TRBV27 | TRBD2 | NA | CASSRSAGETYNEQFF | TGTGCCAGCAGTCGGTCAGCGGGAGAAACCTACAATGAGCAGTTCTTC
TRBJ2-1 | 13 | TRBV6-5 | NA | NA | CASSLGRRNEQFF | TGTGCCAGCAGCCTCGGGAGAAGGAATGAGCAGTTCTTC
TRBJ1-2 | 13 | TRBV5-6 | NA | NA | CASSSSLQYGYTF | TGTGCCAGCAGCTCGTCCTTACAGTATGGCTACACCTTC
TRBJ2-5 | 14 | TRBV7-9 | NA | NA | CASSLIREQETQYF | TGTGCCAGCAGCTTGATCCGGGAGCAAGAGACCCAGTACTTC
TRBJ2-7 | 17 | TRBV15 | NA | NA | CATSEGRGTVRNYEQYF | TGTGCCACCAGCGAGGGGCGCGGGACAGTCAGAAATTACGAGCAGTACTTC
TRBJ2-3 | 15 | TRBV11-2 | TRBD2 | NA | CASSLVLAGEDTQYF | TGTGCCAGCAGCTTAGTCCTAGCGGGGGAAGATACGCAGTATTTT
TRBJ2-3 | 14 | TRBV4-3 | NA | NA | CASSQDSQPDTQYF | TGCGCCAGCAGCCAAGATTCACAGCCAGATACGCAGTATTTT
TRBJ1-5 | 15 | TRBV4-1 | NA | few | CASSQESGLNQPQHF | TGCGCCAGCAGCCAAGAGTCAGGGCTCAATCAGCCCCAGCATTTT
TRBJ1-2 | 14 | TRBV4-3 | NA | NA | CASSHRGRGYGYTF | TGCGCCAGCAGCCACAGGGGTCGAGGGTATGGCTACACCTTC
TRBJ2-2 | 15 | TRBV6-5 | TRBD1 | NA | CASSADRGDTGELFF | TGTGCCAGCAGTGCCGACAGGGGCGACACCGGGGAGCTGTTTTTT
TRBJ2-5 | 13 | TRBV29-1 | NA | NA | CSVRGDAKETQYF | TGCAGCGTCAGGGGAGACGCCAAGGAGACCCAGTACTTC
TRBJ2-1 | 19 | TRBV7-3 | TRBD2 | NA | CASSLISGAGVGSYNEQFF | TGTGCCAGCAGCTTGATCTCAGGTGCGGGAGTTGGGTCCTACAATGAGCAGTTCTTC
TRBJ2-6 | 13 | TRBV7-2 | NA | NA | CASSPGGANVLTF | TGTGCCAGCAGTCCCGGTGGGGCCAACGTCCTGACTTTC
TRBJ2-2 | 16 | TRBV7-9 | TRBD2 | once | CASSRLAGAVTGELFF | TGTGCCAGCAGCCGACTAGCGGGAGCGGTCACCGGGGAGCTGTTTTTT
TRBJ1-5 | 19 | TRBV28 | TRBD1 | NA | CASSLFLDRVGRSNQPQHF | TGTGCCAGCAGTTTATTTCTGGACAGGGTGGGAAGAAGCAATCAGCCCCAGCATTTT
TRBJ1-2 | 14 | TRBV9 | NA | few | CASGEGAADYGYTF | TGTGCCAGCGGCGAGGGTGCCGCAGATTATGGCTACACCTTC
TRBJ2-2 | 17 | TRBV30 | TRBD2 | NA | CAWLAEIAGADPGELFF | TGTGCCTGGCTTGCTGAAATAGCGGGAGCGGACCCCGGGGAGCTGTTTTTT
TRBJ2-7 | 15 | TRBV5-1 | NA | NA | CASSLAWSRNYEQYF | TGCGCCAGCAGCTTGGCCTGGTCCAGGAACTACGAGCAGTACTTC
TRBJ2-7 | 13 | TRBV7-9 | TRBD2 | NA | CASSFGRGYEQYF | TGTGCCAGCAGTTTTGGGAGGGGATACGAGCAGTACTTC
TRBJ1-1 | 13 | TRBV18 | NA | NA | CASSPPDGTEAFF | TGTGCCAGCTCACCACCCGATGGGACTGAAGCTTTCTTT
TRBJ1-1 | 15 | TRBV9 | NA | NA | CASSPAGTGNTEAFF | TGTGCCAGCAGTCCCGCGGGAACTGGGAACACTGAAGCTTTCTTT
TRBJ2-2 | 16 | TRBV9 | TRBD2 | NA | CASSVESGRYTGELFF | TGTGCCAGCAGCGTAGAAAGCGGGAGGTATACCGGGGAGCTGTTTTTT
TRBJ1-1 | 14 | TRBV27 | NA | few | CASSRGGLETEAFF | TGTGCCAGCAGTAGAGGGGGGTTGGAGACTGAAGCTTTCTTT
TRBJ2-7 | 15 | TRBV10-1 | TRBD1 | NA | CASSAVRDRSYEQYF | TGCGCCAGCAGTGCAGTCCGGGACAGGTCCTACGAGCAGTACTTC
TRBJ2-3 | 16 | TRBV6-5 | NA | NA | CASSYGRPPNTDTQYF | TGTGCCAGCAGTTACGGGAGGCCTCCGAACACAGATACGCAGTATTTT
TRBJ2-1 | 17 | TRBV13 | NA | NA | CASSTRHTATSYNEQFF | TGTGCCAGCAGCACGCGACACACTGCAACCTCCTACAATGAGCAGTTCTTC
TRBJ2-1 | 16 | TRBV7-8 | NA | NA | CASSVRGYVVVNEQFF | TGTGCCAGCAGCGTTAGAGGCTACGTCGTAGTAAATGAGCAGTTCTTC
TRBJ2-7 | 12 | TRBV28 | NA | NA | CASSFGGGEQYF | TGTGCCAGCAGTTTTGGGGGAGGCGAGCAGTACTTC
TRBJ1-3 | 15 | TRBV9 | TRBD1 | NA | CASSVEGTAGNTIYF | TGTGCCAGCAGCGTAGAAGGGACAGCTGGAAACACCATATATTTT
TRBJ2-1 | 17 | TRBV18 | TRBD1 | NA | CASSSDRGLGGHNEQFF | TGTGCCAGCTCATCGGACAGGGGTCTCGGAGGTCACAATGAGCAGTTCTTC
TRBJ2-7 | 14 | TRBV7-9 | NA | NA | CASSQTWSDAEQYF | TGTGCCAGCAGCCAGACTTGGAGCGACGCCGAGCAGTACTTC
TRBJ2-2 | 15 | TRBV2 | TRBD2 | NA | CASRGGRGDTGELFF | TGTGCCAGCAGGGGAGGGCGGGGAGACACCGGGGAGCTGTTTTTT
TRBJ2-4 | 18 | TRBV7-3 | NA | NA | CASSLTKPEGVGKNIQYF | TGTGCCAGCAGCTTAACGAAACCGGAGGGAGTGGGAAAAAACATTCAGTACTTC
TRBJ1-2 | 18 | TRBV4-1 | TRBD1 | NA | CASSHVGGPRDRTYGYTF | TGCGCCAGCAGCCATGTCGGGGGACCCCGGGACAGGACCTATGGCTACACCTTC
TRBJ1-5 | 15 | TRBV27 | NA | NA | CASSPGLGSNQPQHF | TGTGCCAGCAGCCCCGGGCTGGGGAGCAATCAGCCCCAGCATTTT